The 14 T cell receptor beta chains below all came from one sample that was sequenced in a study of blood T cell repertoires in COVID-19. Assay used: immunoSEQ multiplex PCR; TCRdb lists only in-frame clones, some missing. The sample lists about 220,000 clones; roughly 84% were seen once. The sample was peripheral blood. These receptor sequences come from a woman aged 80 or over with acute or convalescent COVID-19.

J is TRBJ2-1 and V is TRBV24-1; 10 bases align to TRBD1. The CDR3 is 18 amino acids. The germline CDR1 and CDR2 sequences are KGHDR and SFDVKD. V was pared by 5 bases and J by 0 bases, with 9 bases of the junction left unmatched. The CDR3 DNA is TGTGCCACCAGTGTCGTCCCGGGACAGGGGAGCTCCTACAATGAGCAGTTCTTC. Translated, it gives CATSVVPGQGSSYNEQFF.

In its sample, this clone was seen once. CDR3 protein: CASSPPDRDYGYTF. CDR3 DNA: TGTGCCAGCAGTCCACCGGACAGGGATTATGGCTACACCTTC. The gene calls are TRBV28 and TRBJ1-2, with 8 bases lining up with TRBD1. Unmatched junction bases numbered 7, after V lost 5 bases and J lost 5 bases. The CDR3 extends over 14 amino acids. The V gene's germline CDR1 is MDHEN and CDR2 SYDVKM.

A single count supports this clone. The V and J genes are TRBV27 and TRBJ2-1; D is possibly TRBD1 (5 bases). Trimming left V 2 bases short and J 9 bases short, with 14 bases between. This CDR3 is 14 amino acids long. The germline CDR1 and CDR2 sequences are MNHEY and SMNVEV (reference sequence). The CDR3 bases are TGTGCCAGCAGTTTAGGGGCCGGGTTGGGTGAGCAGTTCTTC. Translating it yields CASSLGAGLGEQFF.

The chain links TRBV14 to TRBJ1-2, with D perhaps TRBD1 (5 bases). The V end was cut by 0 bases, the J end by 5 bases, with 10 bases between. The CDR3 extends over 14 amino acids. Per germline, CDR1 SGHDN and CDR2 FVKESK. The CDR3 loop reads CASSQEWTTYGYTF. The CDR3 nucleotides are TGTGCCAGCAGCCAAGAATGGACAACGTATGGCTACACCTTC.

Here the CDR3 reads CASSDDRAANTEAFF. The CDR3 DNA reads TGTGCCAGCAGTGATGACAGGGCGGCGAACACTGAAGCTTTCTTT. This chain connects TRBV25-1 to TRBJ1-1, with 7 nucleotides matching TRBD1. Unmatched junction bases numbered 5, after V lost 3 bases and J lost 1 base. The CDR3 has 15 residues. Germline loops: CDR1 MGHDK, CDR2 SYGVNS. The full variable domain, in which reference TRBV25-1 and TRBJ1-1 provide the parts outside the CDR3, is EADIYQTPRYLVIGTGKKITLECSQTMGHDKMYWYQQDPGMELHLIHYSYGVNSTEKGDLSSESTVSRIRTEHFPLTLESARPSHTSQYLCASSDDRAANTEAFFGQGTRLTVV.

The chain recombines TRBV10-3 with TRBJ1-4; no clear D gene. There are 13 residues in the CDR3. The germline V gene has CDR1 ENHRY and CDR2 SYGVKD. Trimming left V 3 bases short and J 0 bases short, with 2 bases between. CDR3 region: CAISDSTNEKLFF. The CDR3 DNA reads TGTGCCATCAGTGACTCAACTAATGAAAAACTGTTTTTT.

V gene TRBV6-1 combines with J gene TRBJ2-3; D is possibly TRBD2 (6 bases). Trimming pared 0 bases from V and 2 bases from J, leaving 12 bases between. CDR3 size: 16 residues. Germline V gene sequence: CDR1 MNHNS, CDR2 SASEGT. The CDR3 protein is CASSEADGGATDTQYF. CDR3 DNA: TGTGCCAGCAGTGAAGCCGACGGCGGGGCCACAGATACGCAGTATTTT.

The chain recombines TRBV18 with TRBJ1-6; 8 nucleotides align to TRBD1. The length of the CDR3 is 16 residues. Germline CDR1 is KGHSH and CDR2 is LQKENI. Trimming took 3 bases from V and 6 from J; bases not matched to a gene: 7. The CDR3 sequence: CASSPGRTGSNSPLHF. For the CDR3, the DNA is TGTGCCAGCTCACCGGGGCGGACAGGGAGTAATTCACCCCTCCACTTT.

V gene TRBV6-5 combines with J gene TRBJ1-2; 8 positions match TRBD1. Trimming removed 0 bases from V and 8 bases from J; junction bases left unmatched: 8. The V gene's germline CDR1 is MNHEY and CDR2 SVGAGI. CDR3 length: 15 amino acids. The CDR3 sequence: CASSYSGQVLRGYTF. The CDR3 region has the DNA TGTGCCAGCAGTTACTCGGGACAGGTGCTCAGGGGCTACACCTTC.

DNA of the CDR3: TGTGCCAGCACCGACAGGGGAAGGGGTGAAGCTTTCTTT. Protein product: CASTDRGRGEAFF. The chain is built from TRBV6-1 and TRBJ1-1; TRBD1 aligns across 8 bases. Germline CDR1 MNHNS, CDR2 SASEGT. Trimming removed 7 bases from V and 7 bases from J; junction bases left unmatched: 8. The CDR3 is 13 amino acids.

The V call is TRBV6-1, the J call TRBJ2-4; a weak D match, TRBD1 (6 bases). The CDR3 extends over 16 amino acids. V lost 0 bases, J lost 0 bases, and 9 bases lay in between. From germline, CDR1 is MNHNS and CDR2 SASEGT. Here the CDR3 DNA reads TGTGCCAGCAGTGAAGCCGGGACACTAGCCAAAAACATTCAGTACTTC. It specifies CASSEAGTLAKNIQYF.

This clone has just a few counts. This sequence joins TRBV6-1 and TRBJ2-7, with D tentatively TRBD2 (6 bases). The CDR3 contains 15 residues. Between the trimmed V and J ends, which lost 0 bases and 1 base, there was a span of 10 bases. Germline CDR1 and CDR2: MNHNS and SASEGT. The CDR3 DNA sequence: TGTGCCAGCAGTGAAGCGTGGCGGGGTTCCTACGAGCAGTACTTC. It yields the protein CASSEAWRGSYEQYF.

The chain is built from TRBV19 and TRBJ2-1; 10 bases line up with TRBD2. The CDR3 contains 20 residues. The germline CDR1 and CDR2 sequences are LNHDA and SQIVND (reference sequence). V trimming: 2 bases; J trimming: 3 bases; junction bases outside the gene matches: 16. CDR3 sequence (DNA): TGTGCCAGTAGTATATTTCCCGCTAGCGGGGGAGCCCGAGACTACAATGAGCAGTTCTTC. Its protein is CASSIFPASGGARDYNEQFF.

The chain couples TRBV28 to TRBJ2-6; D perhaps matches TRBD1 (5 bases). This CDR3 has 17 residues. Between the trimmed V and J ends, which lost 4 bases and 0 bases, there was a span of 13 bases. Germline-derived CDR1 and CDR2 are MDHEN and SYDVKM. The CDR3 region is CASSSRQTDSGANVLTF. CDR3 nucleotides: TGTGCCAGCAGTTCCAGACAGACTGACTCTGGGGCCAACGTCCTGACTTTC.